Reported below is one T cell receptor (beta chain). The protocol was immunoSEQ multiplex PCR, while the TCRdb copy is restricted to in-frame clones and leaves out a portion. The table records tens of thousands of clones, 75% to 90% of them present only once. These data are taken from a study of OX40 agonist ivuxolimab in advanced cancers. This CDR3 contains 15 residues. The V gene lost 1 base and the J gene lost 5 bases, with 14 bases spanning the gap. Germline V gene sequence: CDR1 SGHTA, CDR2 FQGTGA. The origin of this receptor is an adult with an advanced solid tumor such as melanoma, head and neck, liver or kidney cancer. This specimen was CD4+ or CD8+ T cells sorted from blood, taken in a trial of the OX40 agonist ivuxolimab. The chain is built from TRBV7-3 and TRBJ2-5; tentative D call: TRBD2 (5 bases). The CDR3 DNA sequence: TGTGCCAGCAGCTTAAGTAGGGCAGGAGGCGAGACCCAGTACTTC. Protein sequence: CASSLSRAGGETQYF.